These 8 T cell receptor beta chains were sequenced from one sample in a study of spatial heterogeneity in lung cancer. Notes on the study in general: Expanded alpha and beta TCR counts within tumors tracked tumor mutation counts.

Described time point: sample taken at primary tumor resection. Which antigens these TCRs recognize remains unknown. TCRdb reprocessed the 5' RACE reads with MiXCR, giving one entry per CDR3 protein. The sample yields about 720 distinct CDR3 sequences, 14% seen once. This specimen was lung tumor tissue, taken at surgery. Receptor source: a male donor with early-stage non-small cell lung cancer.

This clonotype is termed large. This beta chain is an off-target read within a library intended for alpha chains, so its frequency means little. The chain employs TRBV7-9 and TRBJ2-2; maybe TRBD1 (5 bases). The CDR3 length is 15 residues. The ends were cut back, 3 bases at V and 2 bases at J, with 10 bases in the middle. CDR1 SEHNR and CDR2 FQNEAQ come from the germline V gene (reference sequence). The CDR3 region has the DNA TGTGCCAGCAGCTTGAGGACACGCAACACCGGGGAGCTGTTTTTT. Its translation: CASSLRTRNTGELFF.

Only a few counts were recorded for this clonotype. This beta chain is a stray sequence in a library constructed for alpha chains; its clone size is not meaningful. The genes are TRBV10-3 and TRBJ2-7; D uncertain. The CDR3 has 13 residues. From germline, CDR1 is ENHRY and CDR2 SYGVKD. V dropped 2 bases and J dropped 0 bases, with 5 bases sitting between them. In nucleotides, the CDR3 is TGTGCCATCAGTGAGGGCAGCTCCTACGAGCAGTACTTC. Translating it yields CAISEGSSYEQYF.

Comments on this clonotype: Found in a library prepared for alpha chains, this beta chain is an off-target read, and its abundance has little meaning. The chain couples TRBV12-3 or TRBV12-4 to TRBJ2-2; 9 nucleotides agree with TRBD1. The trim removed 6 bases at V and 4 bases at J, leaving 6 bases unmatched. There are 15 residues in the CDR3. CDR3 nucleotides: TGTGCCAGCAGCCCGGGACAGGGACTCACCGGGGAGCTGTTTTTT. Protein sequence: CASSPGQGLTGELFF.

In this sample, this clonotype is large. This beta chain is a stray sequence in a library constructed for alpha chains; its clone size is not meaningful. The genes are TRBV3-1 and TRBJ1-4; possible D gene TRBD1, 5 bases. The CDR3 is made up of 15 amino acids. The germline gives CDR1 LGHDT, CDR2 YNNKEL (reference sequence). Deletions cut 4 bases from V and 0 bases from J, with 9 bases between. CDR3 in DNA: TGTGCCAGCAGCCTCCCGACAGCAACTAATGAAAAACTGTTTTTT. It is translated as CASSLPTATNEKLFF. The full variable domain, with the rest looked up from reference TRBV3-1 and TRBJ1-4, is DTAVSQTPKYLVTQMGNDKSIKCEQNLGHDTMYWYKQDSKKFLKIMFSYNNKELIINETVPNRFSPKSPDKAHLNLHINSLELGDSAVYFCASSLPTATNEKLFFGSGTQLSVL.

In the case of this clonotype: This beta chain is off target for a library built for alpha chains, so its abundance means little. DNA of the CDR3: TGTGCCAGCAGTCCTGCCGGCTTGGACACCGGGGAGCTGTTTTTT. This gives the protein CASSPAGLDTGELFF. The V call is TRBV12-3 or TRBV12-4, the J call TRBJ2-2; D is undetermined. The CDR3 contains 15 residues. The V gene lost 5 bases and the J gene lost 3 bases, with 13 bases spanning the gap.

By frequency in the sample, this clonotype is large. This beta chain is a stray read from a library made for alpha chains; its abundance is not meaningful. The chain links TRBV28 to TRBJ2-5, with D possibly matching TRBD2 (5 bases). The CDR3 loop spans 12 amino acids. The germline gives CDR1 MDHEN, CDR2 SYDVKM. Trimming took 5 bases from V and 5 from J, leaving 9 bases between them. CDR3 in amino acids: CASSPRRETQYF. Here the CDR3 DNA reads TGTGCCAGCAGTCCAAGGAGGGAGACCCAGTACTTC.

This clonotype qualifies as large. This beta chain is a stray read from a library made for alpha chains; its abundance is not meaningful. The chain is built from TRBV14 and TRBJ2-2, with 10 positions matching TRBD1. CDR1 and CDR2 (germline): SGHDN, FVKESK. Trimming removed 4 bases from V and 1 base from J; junction bases left unmatched: 9. The CDR3 length is 18 residues. CDR3 sequence reads: CASSPGTGARRNTGELFF. The CDR3, as DNA: TGTGCCAGCAGCCCCGGGACAGGGGCCCGAAGGAACACCGGGGAGCTGTTTTTT.

Regarding this clonotype: Found in a library prepared for alpha chains, this beta chain is an off-target read, and its abundance has little meaning. The chain joins TRBV12-3 or TRBV12-4 to TRBJ2-2; 8 nucleotides align to TRBD1. After removal of 5 bases from V and 9 bases from J, the junction contained 8 bases not matched to a gene. The CDR3 runs to 14 residues. CDR3 region: CASSPGQGGRELFF. For the CDR3, the DNA is TGTGCCAGCAGTCCAGGACAGGGCGGACGGGAGCTGTTTTTT.